These T cell receptor beta chains were read from a single sample in a study of T cells in Graves' hyperthyroidism and ophthalmopathy. TCRdb reprocessed the multiplex PCR reads via MiXCR and lists one record per CDR3 protein. Here the sample spans approximately 590,000 distinct CDR3 sequences, 15% to 18% being singletons. Sequencing input: blood. Every receptor here comes from a woman aged 25 to 39 with Graves' hyperthyroidism. The CDR3 runs from the conserved cysteine through the conserved F or W. The D gene is left open where the match is weak. Some rows mark clone size as missing; the rest say once, few, many or name a class of expanded clone.

d_call clone_size j_call cdr3_length v_call cdr3_aa cdr3_nt
TRBD1 NA TRBJ2-2 15 TRBV11-2 CASSQMSRGLGELFF TGTGCCAGCAGCCAAATGAGCAGGGGGCTCGGGGAGCTGTTTTTT
NA few TRBJ2-1 12 TRBV27 CASHDSLNEQFF TGTGCCAGCCACGACTCGCTCAATGAGCAGTTCTTC
NA many TRBJ2-5 13 TRBV7-9 CASSNSGTETQYF TGTGCCAGCTCGAATTCAGGGACAGAGACCCAGTACTTC
NA many TRBJ1-6 14 TRBV5-1 CASSLDVLNSPLHF TGCGCCAGCAGCTTGGATGTTTTGAATTCACCCCTCCACTTT
NA NA TRBJ2-3 16 TRBV10-3 CAISVFVEAGTNTQYF TGTGCCATCAGTGTTTTTGTCGAAGCGGGCACTAATACGCAGTATTTT
NA many TRBJ1-5 15 TRBV3-1 CASSQDGGGNQPQHF TGTGCCAGCAGCCAAGATGGGGGTGGCAATCAGCCCCAGCATTTT
TRBD2 NA TRBJ2-5 15 TRBV4-1 CASSQVGTSFETQYF TGCGCCAGCAGCCAAGTAGGGACTAGCTTCGAGACCCAGTACTTC
TRBD1 few TRBJ2-1 17 TRBV19 CASSIAGGRGSYNEQFF TGTGCCAGTAGTATAGCAGGGGGTCGTGGCTCCTACAATGAGCAGTTCTTC
NA few TRBJ2-7 16 TRBV28 CASSPLGAAGSYEQYF TGTGCCAGCAGTCCCTTGGGAGCGGCGGGCTCGTACGAGCAGTACTTC
NA few TRBJ2-1 12 TRBV4-2 CASSQGSMEQFF TGTGCCAGCAGCCAAGGGTCCATGGAGCAGTTCTTC
NA few TRBJ1-1 15 TRBV20-1 CSASLDAGVNTEAFF TGCAGTGCAAGTCTAGACGCAGGGGTGAACACTGAAGCTTTCTTT
NA few TRBJ1-1 14 TRBV11-1 CASSLDGATAEAFF TGTGCCAGCAGCTTAGATGGGGCGACAGCTGAAGCTTTCTTT
TRBD1 NA TRBJ1-2 15 TRBV19 CASRKGQGANYGYTF TGTGCCAGTAGGAAAGGACAGGGGGCGAACTATGGCTACACCTTC
NA NA TRBJ2-3 12 TRBV6-5 CASSYDGDTQYF TGTGCCAGCAGTTACGACGGGGATACGCAGTATTTT
TRBD2 many TRBJ2-7 16 TRBV7-9 CASSLVVTSEYYEQYF TGTGCCAGCAGCTTAGTGGTGACTAGCGAATACTACGAGCAGTACTTC
TRBD2 many TRBJ2-5 19 TRBV28 CASSLVLPTVEREPETQYF TGTGCCAGCAGTCTTGTACTTCCAACCGTGGAGCGGGAGCCCGAGACCCAGTACTTC
NA NA TRBJ2-7 15 TRBV4-3 CASSQRALADGEQYF TGCGCCAGCAGCCAGCGGGCACTAGCAGATGGGGAGCAGTACTTC
NA once TRBJ1-3 16 TRBV20-1 CSARDRGRTSGNTIYF TGCAGTGCTAGAGATCGAGGGCGGACCTCTGGAAACACCATATATTTT
NA few TRBJ2-4 13 TRBV29-1 CSVVGGEKNIQYF TGCAGCGTTGTCGGAGGGGAAAAAAACATTCAGTACTTC
TRBD2 NA TRBJ2-1 16 TRBV5-6 CASSFQTSGRAYEQFF TGTGCCAGCAGCTTCCAAACTAGCGGGAGGGCTTACGAGCAGTTCTTC
TRBD1 few TRBJ2-1 15 TRBV18 CASSPPGQAYNEQFF TGTGCCAGCTCACCACCGGGACAGGCCTACAATGAGCAGTTCTTC
NA few TRBJ1-6 15 TRBV7-2 CASSLESGLNSPLHF TGTGCCAGCAGCTTAGAGTCAGGTCTTAATTCACCCCTCCACTTT
NA few TRBJ2-3 15 TRBV12-3/TRBV12-4 CASSLGDAPTDTQYF TGTGCCAGCAGCCTCGGGGATGCGCCCACAGATACGCAGTATTTT
NA NA TRBJ2-3 17 TRBV5-1 CASSLMVRRSSTDTQYF TGCGCCAGCAGCTTGATGGTCAGGCGGTCTAGCACAGATACGCAGTATTTT
NA NA TRBJ1-5 17 TRBV27 CASSLVGLEGANQPQHF TGTGCCAGCAGTTTAGTAGGCTTGGAAGGGGCGAATCAGCCCCAGCATTTT
NA few TRBJ2-7 14 TRBV4-3 CASSQDSETYEQYF TGCGCCAGCAGCCAAGACAGTGAAACCTACGAGCAGTACTTC
NA NA TRBJ2-1 15 TRBV30 CAWSGGERSYNEQFF TGTGCCTGGAGTGGAGGGGAAAGGTCCTACAATGAGCAGTTCTTC
TRBD2 NA TRBJ2-2 16 TRBV15 CATSGSGSWGTGELSF TGTGCCACCAGCGGTAGCGGGAGCTGGGGCACCGGGGAGCTGTCTTTT
TRBD1 NA TRBJ2-7 21 TRBV19 CASSIGFIWGQETTIPYEQYF TGTGCCAGTAGTATTGGATTTATTTGGGGACAGGAGACCACTATTCCCTACGAGCAGTACTTC
TRBD1 NA TRBJ2-7 14 TRBV10-3 CAINGTASSYEQYF TGTGCCATCAACGGGACAGCTAGCTCCTACGAGCAGTACTTC
NA few TRBJ1-5 14 TRBV4-1 CASSQGRNNQPQHF TGCGCCAGCAGCCAAGGACGGAATAATCAGCCCCAGCATTTT
TRBD2 many TRBJ2-1 17 TRBV7-2 CASSLFLTSGRYNEQFF TGTGCCAGCAGCTTATTTCTTACTAGCGGGAGGTACAATGAGCAGTTCTTC
NA many TRBJ2-7 15 TRBV7-8 CASSSLELLSYEQYF TGTGCCAGCAGCTCTCTAGAATTATTAAGCTACGAGCAGTACTTC
NA few TRBJ1-5 15 TRBV4-1 CASSQDGAGNQPQHF TGCGCCAGCAGCCAAGATGGGGCAGGAAATCAGCCCCAGCATTTT
NA few TRBJ2-1 14 TRBV5-1 CASSLRSRSDEQFF TGCGCCAGCAGCCTAAGGAGCCGTAGTGACGAGCAGTTCTTC
TRBD1 NA TRBJ1-2 14 TRBV28 CASTEDRGIYGYTF TGTGCCAGCACGGAGGACAGGGGCATCTATGGCTACACCTTC
TRBD1 NA TRBJ2-4 13 TRBV28 CASRLQGRLIQYF TGTGCCAGCAGGCTACAGGGGAGACTCATTCAGTACTTC
TRBD2 many TRBJ2-7 13 TRBV10-3 CAISGGLALEQYF TGTGCCATCAGTGGGGGACTAGCCCTCGAGCAGTACTTC
NA many TRBJ2-2 12 TRBV2 CASTGEVGELFF TGTGCCAGCACAGGGGAGGTCGGGGAGCTGTTTTTT
NA few TRBJ2-7 17 TRBV27 CVSSFSMLQGRLYEQYF TGTGTCAGCAGTTTTTCTATGCTGCAGGGCAGATTGTACGAGCAGTACTTC
NA many TRBJ2-6 15 TRBV7-3 CASSSVHSGANVLTF TGTGCCAGCAGCTCGGTCCACTCTGGGGCCAACGTCCTGACTTTC